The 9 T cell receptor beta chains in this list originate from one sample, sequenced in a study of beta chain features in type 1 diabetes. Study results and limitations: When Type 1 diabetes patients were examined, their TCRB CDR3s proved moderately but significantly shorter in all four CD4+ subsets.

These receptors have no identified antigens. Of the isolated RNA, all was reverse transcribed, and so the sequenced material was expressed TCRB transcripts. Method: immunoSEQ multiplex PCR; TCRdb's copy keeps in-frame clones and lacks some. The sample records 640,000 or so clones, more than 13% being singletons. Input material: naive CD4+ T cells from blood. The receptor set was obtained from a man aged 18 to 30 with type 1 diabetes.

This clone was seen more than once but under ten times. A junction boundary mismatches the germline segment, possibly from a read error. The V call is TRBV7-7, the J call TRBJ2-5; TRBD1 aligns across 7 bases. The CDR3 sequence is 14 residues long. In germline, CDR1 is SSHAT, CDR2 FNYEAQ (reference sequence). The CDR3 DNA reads TGTGCTAGCAGCTTAGGGGGACAGCAAGAGACCCAGTACTTC. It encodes CASSLGGQQETQYF.

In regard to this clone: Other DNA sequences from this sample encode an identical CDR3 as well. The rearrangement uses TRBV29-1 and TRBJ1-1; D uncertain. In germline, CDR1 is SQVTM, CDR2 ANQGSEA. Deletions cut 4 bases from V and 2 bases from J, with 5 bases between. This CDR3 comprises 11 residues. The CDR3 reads CSVVGNTEAFF. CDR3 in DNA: TGCAGCGTTGTAGGAAACACTGAAGCTTTCTTT. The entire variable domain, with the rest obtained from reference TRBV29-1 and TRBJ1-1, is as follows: SAVISQKPSRDICQRGTSLTIQCQVDSQVTMMFWYRQQPGQSLTLIATANQGSEATYESGFVIDKFPISRPNLTFSTLTVSNMSPEDSSIYLCSVVGNTEAFFGQGTRLTVV.

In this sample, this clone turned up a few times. DNA for the CDR3: TGTGCCAGCAGTGAGCTCGGGACAGCGAACACTGAAGCTTTCTTT. Protein product: CASSELGTANTEAFF. The rearrangement uses TRBV25-1 and TRBJ1-1; 7 bases map to TRBD1. Trimming at V came to 3 bases and at J to 1 base, leaving 5 bases not matched to a gene. Germline CDR1 is MGHDK and CDR2 is SYGVNS. This CDR3 contains 15 residues. The full variable domain, in which reference TRBV25-1 and TRBJ1-1 provide the parts outside the CDR3, is EADIYQTPRYLVIGTGKKITLECSQTMGHDKMYWYQQDPGMELHLIHYSYGVNSTEKGDLSSESTVSRIRTEHFPLTLESARPSHTSQYLCASSELGTANTEAFFGQGTRLTVV.

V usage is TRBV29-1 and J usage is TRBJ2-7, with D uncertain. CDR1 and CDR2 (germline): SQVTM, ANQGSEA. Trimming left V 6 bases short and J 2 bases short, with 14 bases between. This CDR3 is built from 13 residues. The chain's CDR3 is CSVRTQETYEQYF. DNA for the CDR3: TGCAGCGTGAGAACCCAGGAGACCTACGAGCAGTACTTC.

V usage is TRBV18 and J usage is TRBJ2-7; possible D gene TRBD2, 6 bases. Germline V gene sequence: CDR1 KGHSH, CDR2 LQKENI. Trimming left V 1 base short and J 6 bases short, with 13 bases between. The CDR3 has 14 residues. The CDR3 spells CASSPQDPRGEQYF. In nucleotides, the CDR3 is TGTGCCAGCTCACCACAGGACCCGCGGGGCGAGCAGTACTTC.

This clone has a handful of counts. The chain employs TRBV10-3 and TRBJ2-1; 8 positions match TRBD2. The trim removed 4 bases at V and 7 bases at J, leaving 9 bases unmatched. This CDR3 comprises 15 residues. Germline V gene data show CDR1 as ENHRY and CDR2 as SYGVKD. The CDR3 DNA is TGTGCCATCAGTGTTAGAGCGGGGGAGCTAAATGAGCAGTTCTTC. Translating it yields CAISVRAGELNEQFF.

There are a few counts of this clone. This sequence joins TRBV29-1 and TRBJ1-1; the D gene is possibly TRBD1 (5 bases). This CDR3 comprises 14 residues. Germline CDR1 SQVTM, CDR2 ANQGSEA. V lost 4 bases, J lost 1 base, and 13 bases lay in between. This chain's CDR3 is CSVVVQGRNTEAFF. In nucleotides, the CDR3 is TGCAGCGTTGTGGTCCAGGGACGGAACACTGAAGCTTTCTTT.

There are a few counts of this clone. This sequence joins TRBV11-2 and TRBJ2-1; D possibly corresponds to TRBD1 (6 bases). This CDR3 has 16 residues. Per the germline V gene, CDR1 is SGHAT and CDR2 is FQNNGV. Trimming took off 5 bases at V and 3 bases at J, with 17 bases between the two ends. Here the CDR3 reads CASSPVNRVSYNEQFF. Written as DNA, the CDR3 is TGTGCCAGCAGCCCCGTAAACAGGGTCAGCTACAATGAGCAGTTCTTC.

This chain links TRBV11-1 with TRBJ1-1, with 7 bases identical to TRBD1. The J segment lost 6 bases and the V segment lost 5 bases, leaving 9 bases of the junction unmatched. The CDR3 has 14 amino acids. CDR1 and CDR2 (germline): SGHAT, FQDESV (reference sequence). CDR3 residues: CASSPTGQRAEAFF. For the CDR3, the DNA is TGTGCCAGCAGCCCAACGGGACAGCGAGCTGAAGCTTTCTTT.